Listed below are T cell receptor beta chains from one sample, sequenced in a study of tumor-infiltrating lymphocytes in primary liver carcinoma. In TCRdb, the multiplex PCR reads were re-called with MiXCR into one record per CDR3 protein. Among 150,000 to 200,000 distinct CDR3 sequences listed, roughly 80% were seen once. Sequenced material: tumor tissue from primary liver carcinoma. These receptor sequences come from a man aged 40-50 years with primary liver carcinoma and hepatitis B virus infection. The CDR3 runs from the conserved cysteine through the conserved F or W. A D gene is named only where the DNA matches it firmly. Clone size is not always given. Where it is, it says once, few, many or a class for expanded clones.

J gene: TRBJ2-1; clone size: NA; V gene: TRBV6-2/TRBV6-3; D gene: TRBD1; CDR3 DNA: TGTGCCAGCATTTACTTTACACAGGGACAGGTCCCGTTCTTC; CDR3 protein: CASIYFTQGQVPFF
J gene: TRBJ1-5; clone size: few; V gene: TRBV6-1; D gene: NA; CDR3 DNA: TGTGCCAGCAGTGTCACTACAGTGCCCCGGGGTCAGCCCCAGCATTTT; CDR3 protein: CASSVTTVPRGQPQHF
J gene: TRBJ2-3; clone size: once; V gene: TRBV28; D gene: NA; CDR3 DNA: TGTGCCAGCAGCCTAGGGTGGGGGGCTGGCAATCAGCCCCAGTATTTT; CDR3 protein: CASSLGWGAGNQPQYF
J gene: TRBJ2-2; clone size: NA; V gene: TRBV5-5; D gene: TRBD2; CDR3 DNA: TGTGCCAGCAATGGGACTAGCGTCTACACCCGGGAGCTGTTTTTT; CDR3 protein: CASNGTSVYTRELFF
J gene: TRBJ2-1; clone size: NA; V gene: TRBV29-1; D gene: TRBD2; CDR3 DNA: TGCAGCGTTGAAGGGAAGGACCTAGCGGAGATCGACAATGAGCAGTTCTTC; CDR3 protein: CSVEGKDLAEIDNEQFF
J gene: TRBJ2-6; clone size: NA; V gene: TRBV29-1; D gene: NA; CDR3 DNA: TGCAGCGTAGCAGGGCTTGGGTCCAACTTCCTGACTTTC; CDR3 protein: CSVAGLGSNFLTF
J gene: TRBJ2-7; clone size: NA; V gene: TRBV11-2; D gene: TRBD2; CDR3 DNA: TGTGCCAGTAGCTTGAGGGAGGGGAGGACTGGCGGGCTCAACTCCTACGAGCAGTACTTC; CDR3 protein: CASSLREGRTGGLNSYEQYF
J gene: TRBJ2-5; clone size: once; V gene: TRBV9; D gene: NA; CDR3 DNA: TGTGCCAGCAACTTTGGAGGGAACATAGAGACCCAGTACTTC; CDR3 protein: CASNFGGNIETQYF
J gene: TRBJ2-1; clone size: NA; V gene: TRBV11-2; D gene: NA; CDR3 DNA: TGTGCCAGTAGCCCGCTACGGCGGCGCTCCTACAATGAGCAGTTCTTC; CDR3 protein: CASSPLRRRSYNEQFF
J gene: TRBJ2-5; clone size: NA; V gene: TRBV10-2; D gene: NA; CDR3 DNA: TGCGCCAGCAATGCTAGTTCCAGGCAAGAGACCCAGTACTTC; CDR3 protein: CASNASSRQETQYF
J gene: TRBJ2-2; clone size: NA; V gene: TRBV25-1; D gene: NA; CDR3 DNA: TGTGCCAGCACTGAACTACAGGGAAACACCGGGGAGCTGTTTTTT; CDR3 protein: CASTELQGNTGELFF
J gene: TRBJ2-3; clone size: NA; V gene: TRBV4-2; D gene: NA; CDR3 DNA: TGTGCCAGCAGCCAAGACTCAGCCCCTCCCACAGATACGCAGTATTTT; CDR3 protein: CASSQDSAPPTDTQYF
J gene: TRBJ1-2; clone size: NA; V gene: TRBV4-3; D gene: NA; CDR3 DNA: TGCTCCAGCAGCCAAGATCGTCAAGGGAACTATGGCTACACCTTC; CDR3 protein: CSSSQDRQGNYGYTF
J gene: TRBJ2-1; clone size: NA; V gene: TRBV11-3; D gene: NA; CDR3 DNA: TGTGCCTGCAGCTTAGGCGTCTCGAACAATGAGGAGTACTTC; CDR3 protein: CACSLGVSNNEEYF
J gene: TRBJ1-2; clone size: NA; V gene: TRBV29-1; D gene: NA; CDR3 DNA: TGCAGCGAAGGAGGACTGAACTATGGCTACACCTTC; CDR3 protein: CSEGGLNYGYTF
J gene: TRBJ2-2; clone size: once; V gene: TRBV29-1; D gene: NA; CDR3 DNA: TGCTGCGTGGACACGGGAAACACCGGGGAGCTGTTTTTT; CDR3 protein: CCVDTGNTGELFF
J gene: TRBJ2-7; clone size: few; V gene: TRBV29-1; D gene: NA; CDR3 DNA: TGCAGCGCCAAGGGGCTAGCCGGAGATTACGAGCAGTACTTC; CDR3 protein: CSAKGLAGDYEQYF
J gene: TRBJ2-5; clone size: NA; V gene: TRBV6-5; D gene: TRBD2; CDR3 DNA: TGTGCCAGCACACGGACGGGGTTGGTAGCGGGAGGGCTGTCTGAGACCCAGTACTTC; CDR3 protein: CASTRTGLVAGGLSETQYF
J gene: TRBJ2-7; clone size: NA; V gene: TRBV5-6; D gene: NA; CDR3 DNA: TGTGCCAGCAGCTTGAAAGCGACCGACGAGCAGAACTTC; CDR3 protein: CASSLKATDEQNF
J gene: TRBJ2-5; clone size: NA; V gene: TRBV6-1; D gene: NA; CDR3 DNA: TGTGCCAGCACCCACTCTTGGGGGACTCAAGTGACCCAGTACTTC; CDR3 protein: CASTHSWGTQVTQYF
J gene: TRBJ2-1; clone size: once; V gene: TRBV14; D gene: NA; CDR3 DNA: TGTGCCAACAGCGTGGTAGGAGGAAGCTACACTGAGCAGTTCTTC; CDR3 protein: CANSVVGGSYTEQFF
J gene: TRBJ1-4; clone size: NA; V gene: TRBV5-6; D gene: NA; CDR3 DNA: TGTGCCAGCAGCTTCCGTGGCGTCGGGCACGAAAAACTGTTTTTT; CDR3 protein: CASSFRGVGHEKLFF
J gene: TRBJ1-5; clone size: NA; V gene: TRBV28; D gene: TRBD1; CDR3 DNA: TGTGCCCGCAGCCCGAATGGACAGGGGAGTCGGCCCCAGCATTTT; CDR3 protein: CARSPNGQGSRPQHF
J gene: TRBJ2-7; clone size: few; V gene: TRBV14; D gene: TRBD1; CDR3 DNA: TGTGCCAGCAGCCGGAGACAGGGAGTCATCCGGCAATACTTC; CDR3 protein: CASSRRQGVIRQYF
J gene: TRBJ1-1; clone size: NA; V gene: TRBV6-2/TRBV6-3; D gene: NA; CDR3 DNA: TGTGTCAGCAGTTACTCACCTTACAGGGTGAGGACTGAAGCTTTCTTT; CDR3 protein: CVSSYSPYRVRTEAFF
J gene: TRBJ2-5; clone size: many; V gene: TRBV29-1; D gene: TRBD2; CDR3 DNA: TGCAGCGTTGAGAGGGGAGGGGAGACCCAGTACTTC; CDR3 protein: CSVERGGETQYF
J gene: TRBJ2-7; clone size: NA; V gene: TRBV28; D gene: NA; CDR3 DNA: TGTGCCAGCAGTGACTGTGGGGAACAGTACTTC; CDR3 protein: CASSDCGEQYF
J gene: TRBJ2-3; clone size: NA; V gene: TRBV7-9; D gene: NA; CDR3 DNA: TGTGCCAGCGGCTTACAAACGGGGGCGACCTCAGATACGCAGTATTTT; CDR3 protein: CASGLQTGATSDTQYF
J gene: TRBJ2-1; clone size: NA; V gene: TRBV7-9; D gene: NA; CDR3 DNA: TGTGCCAACAGCTTTAAGGGGGAGGGTCGGTACAATGAGCAGTTCTTC; CDR3 protein: CANSFKGEGRYNEQFF
J gene: TRBJ2-5; clone size: NA; V gene: TRBV29-1; D gene: TRBD1; CDR3 DNA: TGCAGCGTTGAATCGAACAGGGGGCGAGAAGAGACCCAGTACTTC; CDR3 protein: CSVESNRGREETQYF
J gene: TRBJ2-1; clone size: once; V gene: TRBV6-2/TRBV6-3; D gene: NA; CDR3 DNA: TGTACCAGCAGTACCACCCTAGTAGGTGAGCAGTTCTTC; CDR3 protein: CTSSTTLVGEQFF
J gene: TRBJ2-1; clone size: NA; V gene: TRBV11-2; D gene: TRBD2; CDR3 DNA: TGTGCCAGCAACTTAGATTCTAACGGGAGGTCTCTGTTCTTC; CDR3 protein: CASNLDSNGRSLFF
J gene: TRBJ2-1; clone size: once; V gene: TRBV30; D gene: NA; CDR3 DNA: TGTGCCTGGAGTCACAGCGAGAACAATGAGCAGTTATTC; CDR3 protein: CAWSHSENNEQLF
J gene: TRBJ2-7; clone size: once; V gene: TRBV29-1; D gene: NA; CDR3 DNA: TGCAGCGTAGGGGACTTACCTGTCTTGGAACAGTACTTC; CDR3 protein: CSVGDLPVLEQYF
J gene: TRBJ1-5; clone size: NA; V gene: TRBV12-3/TRBV12-4; D gene: NA; CDR3 DNA: TGTGCCAGCAGTTTAGGGTTATTCGGGGCACGGGGCCATCAGTCCCAGCATTTT; CDR3 protein: CASSLGLFGARGHQSQHF
J gene: TRBJ1-6; clone size: NA; V gene: TRBV7-9; D gene: NA; CDR3 DNA: TGTGCCAGCAGCTCAGAGAGCTATAATTTACCCCTCCACTTT; CDR3 protein: CASSSESYNLPLHF
J gene: TRBJ2-1; clone size: many; V gene: TRBV11-2; D gene: NA; CDR3 DNA: TGTGCCAGCAGCAACTTCCACTCCTACAATGAGCAGTTCTTC; CDR3 protein: CASSNFHSYNEQFF
J gene: TRBJ2-1; clone size: NA; V gene: TRBV6-1; D gene: TRBD1; CDR3 DNA: TGTGCCAGCACTGGGGACAGGGGGTCTAGCAATGAGCAGTTCTTC; CDR3 protein: CASTGDRGSSNEQFF
J gene: TRBJ1-1; clone size: NA; V gene: TRBV6-1; D gene: NA; CDR3 DNA: TGTGCCTGCAGTGGGTGGGACACTGAAGCTCTCTTT; CDR3 protein: CACSGWDTEALF
J gene: TRBJ2-7; clone size: NA; V gene: TRBV11-3; D gene: NA; CDR3 DNA: TGTGCCAGCAGCTTAAGGGTCCACGAGCAATACTTC; CDR3 protein: CASSLRVHEQYF
J gene: TRBJ2-3; clone size: NA; V gene: TRBV29-1; D gene: NA; CDR3 DNA: TGCAGCGGCGGGACGGGGGACGAGACGAGCATAGATACGCAGTATTTT; CDR3 protein: CSGGTGDETSIDTQYF
J gene: TRBJ2-7; clone size: NA; V gene: TRBV29-1; D gene: TRBD1; CDR3 DNA: TGCAGCATCCGGGGACAGAACCCCTACGAACAGTATTTC; CDR3 protein: CSIRGQNPYEQYF
J gene: TRBJ1-2; clone size: NA; V gene: TRBV5-6; D gene: NA; CDR3 DNA: TGTGCTAGCAGATCCGGGAAATCTGGCTACACCTTC; CDR3 protein: CASRSGKSGYTF
J gene: TRBJ2-7; clone size: NA; V gene: TRBV11-1; D gene: NA; CDR3 DNA: TGTGCCAGCACCCAATGGGAGAGCTCCTACGAGCAGTACTTC; CDR3 protein: CASTQWESSYEQYF
J gene: TRBJ1-6; clone size: NA; V gene: TRBV6-6; D gene: NA; CDR3 DNA: TGTGCCATCAGTCTCGGGATAGGGCGTAATTCACCCCTCCACTTT; CDR3 protein: CAISLGIGRNSPLHF
J gene: TRBJ2-5; clone size: NA; V gene: TRBV28; D gene: TRBD2; CDR3 DNA: TGTGCCGGCCGACTCAGCGGGAATCAAGAGACCCAGTACTTC; CDR3 protein: CAGRLSGNQETQYF
J gene: TRBJ1-1; clone size: NA; V gene: TRBV29-1; D gene: NA; CDR3 DNA: TGTAGCATTGGTGGAGGATGGAGTACGAACATTGAAGCTTTCTTT; CDR3 protein: CSIGGGWSTNIEAFF
J gene: TRBJ2-7; clone size: NA; V gene: TRBV28; D gene: NA; CDR3 DNA: TGTGCCAGCAGTATCGGGGTCTATACAATAGCCGAGCAGAACTTC; CDR3 protein: CASSIGVYTIAEQNF
J gene: TRBJ1-1; clone size: NA; V gene: TRBV6-2/TRBV6-3; D gene: NA; CDR3 DNA: TGTGCCAGCACTTACAGGGTAACTGAAGTTTTCTTT; CDR3 protein: CASTYRVTEVFF
J gene: TRBJ2-7; clone size: NA; V gene: TRBV11-2; D gene: NA; CDR3 DNA: TGTGCCAGCAACTTACGTGGAGAGACGACCTACGAGCAGTACTTC; CDR3 protein: CASNLRGETTYEQYF
J gene: TRBJ1-1; clone size: once; V gene: TRBV6-5; D gene: TRBD1; CDR3 DNA: TGTGCCAGCAGTGCGACAGGGAAGGACACTGAAGCATTCTTT; CDR3 protein: CASSATGKDTEAFF
J gene: TRBJ1-1; clone size: NA; V gene: TRBV5-6; D gene: TRBD1; CDR3 DNA: TGTGCCAGTAGCCCCGGGGCAGGGGGCAGCCTGAGCACTGAAGCTTTCTTT; CDR3 protein: CASSPGAGGSLSTEAFF
J gene: TRBJ2-7; clone size: NA; V gene: TRBV6-2/TRBV6-3; D gene: TRBD1; CDR3 DNA: TGTGCCAGCATCCGGGACAGGGCCCACGAGCAGTATTTC; CDR3 protein: CASIRDRAHEQYF
J gene: TRBJ1-2; clone size: NA; V gene: TRBV6-2/TRBV6-3; D gene: TRBD1; CDR3 DNA: TGTACCAGCAGCCAGGGGGTCGGCGACTACACCTTC; CDR3 protein: CTSSQGVGDYTF
J gene: TRBJ1-3; clone size: NA; V gene: TRBV6-1; D gene: NA; CDR3 DNA: TGTGCCTGCAGTAGGGATTACTCTGGAAACGCCATATATTTT; CDR3 protein: CACSRDYSGNAIYF